The clone carrying this T cell receptor beta chain was seen ten or more times. Amplification of TCR beta CDR3 regions was performed using RNA transcripts as template. An initial round of RT-PCR targeting the TCR CDR3 relied on the HTBI primer set. TCRdb used MiXCR to reprocess the multiplex PCR reads, holding one entry per CDR3 protein. The sample shows a few hundred thousand distinct CDR3 sequences, 15% to 19% of them seen only once. The sample belongs to a study of T cells in Graves' hyperthyroidism and ophthalmopathy. Germline V gene sequence: CDR1 MDHEN, CDR2 SYDVKM. V gave up 6 bases and J gave up 5 bases, with 18 bases separating them. The CDR3 has 15 residues.

The sequence was collected from a woman aged 25 to 39 with Graves' hyperthyroidism. This rearrangement joins TRBV28 to TRBJ2-3; no clear D. Sequencing was done on a sample of blood. The CDR3 DNA sequence: TGTGCCAGCAGCCTCGTGACCCTGGGCGGAGATACGCAGTATTTT. This sequence encodes CASSLVTLGGDTQYF.